This entry lists 26 T cell receptor beta chains sequenced from one sample in a study of cytomegalovirus exposure and HLA in healthy donors. Here immunoSEQ multiplex PCR was the method, and the copy in TCRdb shows in-frame clones only, minus some. The profile shows over 100,000 clones, 88% of them singletons. The specimen sequenced was PBMCs. The receptor set was obtained from a woman aged 18-35 years in good health and CMV-seronegative.

The chain couples TRBV18 to TRBJ2-5, with D unresolved. The CDR3 has 11 amino acids. Deletions cut 4 bases from V and 3 bases from J, with 3 bases between. Per the germline V gene, CDR1 is KGHSH and CDR2 is LQKENI. Here the CDR3 reads CASSLEETQYF. CDR3 bases: TGTGCCAGCTCACTAGAAGAGACCCAGTACTTC.

This clone was seen just once. V and J are TRBV11-2 and TRBJ1-2, with D uncertain. The CDR3 runs 12 residues. Per the germline V gene, CDR1 is SGHAT and CDR2 is FQNNGV. The germline V and J ends were trimmed by 4 bases and 6 bases, with 9 bases remaining between them. CDR3 coding DNA: TGTGCCAGCAGCTGGGCAGGTGATGGCTACACCTTC. It encodes CASSWAGDGYTF.

The chain is built from TRBV9 and TRBJ2-3; 9 bases map to TRBD2. The junction had 5 bases not matched to a gene; V was cut back by 0 bases and J by 3 bases. CDR1 and CDR2 (germline): SGDLS, YYNGEE. The length of the CDR3 is 16 residues. In DNA form, the CDR3 reads TGTGCCAGCAGCGTAGTGGCTAGCGGGATGACAGATACGCAGTATTTT. Translation: CASSVVASGMTDTQYF.

The chain links TRBV7-7 to TRBJ1-1, with TRBD1 matching 7 bases. This CDR3 spans 18 amino acids. Germline loops: CDR1 SSHAT, CDR2 FNYEAQ (reference sequence). With 1 base clipped from V and 7 bases from J, the junction kept 18 bases outside the gene matches. The CDR3 region is CASSLDGSGSETGIEAFF. The CDR3 nucleotides are TGTGCCAGCAGCTTAGACGGATCTGGATCCGAGACAGGGATTGAAGCTTTCTTT.

The CDR3 region has the DNA TGTGCCAGCAGCCCCACGCGGACAGGGGTAGTTCAGTACTTC. Its translation is CASSPTRTGVVQYF. This chain uses TRBV7-9 with TRBJ2-4; 9 bases fit TRBD1. The CDR3 is 14 amino acids. Germline V gene lookup returns CDR1 SEHNR and CDR2 FQNEAQ (reference sequence). J was trimmed by 11 bases and V by 5 bases; bases with no gene match: 10.

The V gene is TRBV5-1, the J gene TRBJ1-1; tentative D call: TRBD1 (5 bases). Trimming stripped 0 bases from V and 7 bases from J, with 25 bases between. This CDR3 is built from 18 residues. The V gene's germline CDR1 is SGHRS and CDR2 YFSETQ. The DNA for the CDR3 is TGCGCCAGCAGCTTGGCCGTAGGACAAGGACGGGGGGGGGATGAAGCTTTCTTT. This codes for CASSLAVGQGRGGDEAFF.

This clone was detected only once. The chain couples TRBV28 to TRBJ2-7, with D uncertain. The CDR3 is 13 amino acids. Germline V CDR1 and CDR2: MDHEN, SYDVKM. Trimming shortened V by 7 bases and J by 2 bases, and 12 bases separated the two germline ends. CDR3 nucleotide sequence: TGTGCCAGCACCCCCCAGTCCGCCTACGAGCAGTACTTC. This encodes CASTPQSAYEQYF. The entire variable domain, with the rest obtained from reference TRBV28 and TRBJ2-7, is as follows: DVKVTQSSRYLVKRTGEKVFLECVQDMDHENMFWYRQDPGLGLRLIYFSYDVKMKEKGDIPEGYSVSREKKERFSLILESASTNQTSMYLCASTPQSAYEQYFGPGTRLTVT.

CDR3 residues: CASRLGREGYGYTF. CDR3 nucleotide sequence: TGTGCCAGCAGATTGGGGAGGGAGGGCTATGGCTACACCTTC. V gene TRBV25-1 combines with J gene TRBJ1-2; D unresolved. Germline assignment: CDR1 MGHDK and CDR2 SYGVNS. CDR3 length: 14 residues. Deletions cut 6 bases from V and 4 bases from J, with 15 bases between.

The count of this clone is one. This chain connects TRBV13 to TRBJ2-7; TRBD1 might be the D (6 bases). Germline V gene lookup returns CDR1 PRHDT and CDR2 FYEKMQ (reference sequence). V lost 3 bases to trimming and J lost 7 bases, with 16 bases between them. The CDR3 runs 14 residues. The CDR3 DNA is TGTGCCAGCAGCTTCGGTACAGGGTCGAGGGAGCAGTACTTC. Translating it yields CASSFGTGSREQYF.

This chain connects TRBV6-4 to TRBJ2-5, with 9 positions matching TRBD1. Germline values: CDR1 MRHNA, CDR2 SNTAGT. V dropped 6 bases and J dropped 3; count of bases not matched to a gene: 2. This CDR3 is 13 amino acids long. CDR3 in amino acids: CASSRTGEETQYF. CDR3 nucleotides: TGTGCCAGCAGCCGGACAGGGGAAGAGACCCAGTACTTC.

The V gene is TRBV7-3, the J gene TRBJ2-3; D unclear. The CDR3 runs to 13 residues. V lost 1 base and J 5 bases, leaving 7 bases between the germline ends. In germline, CDR1 is SGHTA, CDR2 FQGTGA. In DNA form, the CDR3 reads TGTGCCAGCAGCTTAAACTCGGGAGATACGCAGTATTTT. This gives the protein CASSLNSGDTQYF.

The J gene is TRBJ2-7, the V gene TRBV7-2; D uncertain. This CDR3 spans 15 amino acids. CDR1 is SGHTA and CDR2 is FQGNSA in the germline V gene. V was clipped by 6 bases and J by 4 bases, with 19 bases between them. CDR3 in DNA: TGTGCCAGCAGTCTTGGTGTCCAGCGTGGTTACGAGCAGTACTTC. It is translated as CASSLGVQRGYEQYF.

This chain links TRBV15 with TRBJ1-1; maybe TRBD1 (6 bases). The CDR3 loop spans 13 amino acids. Trimming took 8 bases from V and 2 from J, leaving 12 bases between them. Germline V gene data show CDR1 as LNHNV and CDR2 as YYDKDF (reference sequence). In DNA, the CDR3 is TGTGCCACCTCAGGGGTGGGAAACACTGAAGCTTTCTTT. It translates to CATSGVGNTEAFF.

There are a few counts of this clone. The DNA for the CDR3 is TGTGCCAGCAGCGCACTAGCTCCGGTTCCCCAGCATTTT. It is translated as CASSALAPVPQHF. The V call is TRBV2, the J call TRBJ1-5; no firm D call. Germline lookup yields CDR1 SNHLY and CDR2 FYNNEI. The CDR3 length is 13 residues. V lost 6 bases, J lost 10 bases, and 16 bases lay in between.

The chain carries TRBV27 and TRBJ2-1; 8 nucleotides agree with TRBD1. There are 14 residues in the CDR3. The trim removed 2 bases at V and 3 bases at J, leaving 0 bases unmatched. Germline V gene data show CDR1 as MNHEY and CDR2 as SMNVEV (reference sequence). CDR3 in DNA: TGTGCCAGCAGTTTAGACAGGGGCTACAATGAGCAGTTCTTC. Translating gives CASSLDRGYNEQFF.

In DNA form, the CDR3 reads TGTGCCAGCAGGGGACTAGCGGGAGGCCCAGAGACCCAGTACTTC. Translated, it gives CASRGLAGGPETQYF. The chain recombines TRBV7-9 with TRBJ2-5; 15 nucleotides agree with TRBD2. This CDR3 region has 15 residues. V lost 6 bases and J lost 4; bases outside the gene matches: 3. Germline CDR1 SEHNR, CDR2 FQNEAQ (reference sequence).

V gene TRBV7-9 combines with J gene TRBJ1-4; D call uncertain. There are 16 residues in the CDR3. Germline V gives CDR1 SEHNR, CDR2 FQNEAQ (reference sequence). V shed 1 base and J shed 0 bases, with 9 bases lying between them. This chain's CDR3 is CASSLVIVTTNEKLFF. CDR3 DNA: TGTGCCAGCAGCTTAGTCATAGTGACAACTAATGAAAAACTGTTTTTT.

The V call is TRBV14, the J call TRBJ2-7; TRBD1 matches 9 bases. CDR1 SGHDN and CDR2 FVKESK come from the germline V gene. V lost 2 bases to trimming and J lost 3 bases; unmatched junction nucleotides: 14. The CDR3 has 18 residues. The CDR3 coding sequence is TGTGCCAGCAGCCAAACACCGGGACAGGGTCTCCCATGCTACGAGCAGTACTTC. Translation: CASSQTPGQGLPCYEQYF.

V is TRBV6-5 and J is TRBJ1-1; TRBD1 matches 9 bases. Germline V CDR1 and CDR2: MNHEY, SVGAGI. V shed 5 bases, J shed 4 bases, and the junction held 5 bases outside the gene matches. The CDR3 loop spans 14 amino acids. The CDR3 reads CASSPGQGSTEAFF. DNA for the CDR3: TGTGCCAGCAGTCCGGGACAGGGTTCCACTGAAGCTTTCTTT.

This clone appeared once. This sequence joins TRBV7-2 and TRBJ2-6, with D possibly being TRBD1 (5 bases). Germline V gene lookup returns CDR1 SGHTA and CDR2 FQGNSA. The CDR3 contains 19 residues. Deletions cut 5 bases from V and 0 bases from J, with 20 bases between. In DNA form, the CDR3 reads TGTGCCAGCAGCCTATTTTTTGTGACAGACATCTCTGGGGCCAACGTCCTGACTTTC. Protein: CASSLFFVTDISGANVLTF.

The chain uses TRBV7-9 and TRBJ2-1; 8 bases line up with TRBD2. V shed 0 bases, J shed 7 bases, and the junction held 8 bases outside the gene matches. This CDR3 has 16 residues. CDR1 is SEHNR and CDR2 is FQNEAQ in the germline V gene (reference sequence). The CDR3 coding sequence is TGTGCCAGCAGCTTAGCGGGTAGCGGGGAGGCGAATGAGCAGTTCTTC. Translated: CASSLAGSGEANEQFF.

The V gene is TRBV7-8, the J gene TRBJ2-7; D remains ambiguous. Germline CDR1 SGHVS, CDR2 FQNEAQ. The V end was cut by 5 bases, the J end by 2 bases, with 13 bases between. The CDR3 is 14 residues long. CDR3 in amino acids: CASSQQAPPYEQYF. The DNA of the CDR3 is TGTGCCAGCAGCCAGCAGGCCCCTCCCTACGAGCAGTACTTC.

CDR3 nucleotides: TGTGCCAGCAGCCCCAAATCCTCTGGGGCCAACGTCCTGACTTTC. Its protein product is CASSPKSSGANVLTF. The chain uses TRBV7-7 and TRBJ2-6; unclear D gene. The CDR3 totals 15 residues. Trimming took 5 bases from V and 0 from J, leaving 8 bases between them. The germline V gene has CDR1 SSHAT and CDR2 FNYEAQ (reference sequence).

This sequence joins TRBV7-2 and TRBJ2-1; D is unresolved. The CDR3 runs to 15 residues. CDR1 is SGHTA, CDR2 FQGNSA, per germline. V shed 3 bases and J shed 6 bases, with 15 bases lying between them. CDR3 sequence: CASSFASAELNEQFF. Written as DNA, the CDR3 is TGTGCCAGCAGCTTCGCCAGCGCCGAGCTCAATGAGCAGTTCTTC.

V gene TRBV28 combines with J gene TRBJ2-5; D is uncertain. This CDR3 region has 12 residues. Per germline, CDR1 MDHEN and CDR2 SYDVKM. Deletions cut 6 bases from V and 1 base from J, with 6 bases between. The CDR3: CASRGAQETQYF. The CDR3 DNA follows: TGTGCCAGCAGGGGCGCCCAAGAGACCCAGTACTTC.

This clone showed up just once. This rearrangement joins TRBV29-1 to TRBJ1-2; the match to TRBD1 covers 12 bases. Germline V gene lookup returns CDR1 SQVTM and CDR2 ANQGSEA. This CDR3 has 13 amino acids. V was clipped by 7 bases and J by 7 bases; unmatched bases: 7. The CDR3 DNA follows: TGCAGCGCGATCCGGGACAGGGGGCTTGGCTACACCTTC. It specifies CSAIRDRGLGYTF. The full variable domain, its missing parts supplied by reference TRBV29-1 and TRBJ1-2, is SAVISQKPSRDICQRGTSLTIQCQVDSQVTMMFWYRQQPGQSLTLIATANQGSEATYESGFVIDKFPISRPNLTFSTLTVSNMSPEDSSIYLCSAIRDRGLGYTFGSGTRLTVV.